A selection of T cell receptor beta chains follows, all from one sample in a study of T cell therapy after organ transplantation. Their cognate antigens are unknown. Assay: immunoSEQ multiplex PCR; the TCRdb copy retains only in-frame clones and omits some. Among tens of thousands of clones listed, over 80% were seen once. Sample: CD8+ T cells from blood, taken after autologous CMV-specific T cell therapy. These receptors were collected from a human patient who had received a solid organ transplant and had CMV disease. Some T cells could come from the graft donor. Each CDR3 is given with its conserved first and last residue. D genes are given only for firm matches.

>TRBJ1-1|TRBV14|.
CASSQVDGTTEAFF
TGTGCCAGCAGCCAAGTGGATGGTACAACTGAAGCTTTCTTT
>TRBJ2-5|TRBV6-1|.
CASRLGGEKVETQYF
TGTGCCAGCCGCCTGGGAGGTGAAAAAGTAGAGACCCAGTACTTC
>TRBJ2-3|TRBV28|.
CASRDSPSTDTQYF
TGTGCCAGCAGAGACAGCCCCAGCACAGATACGCAGTATTTT
>TRBJ2-1|TRBV2|.
CASPSGTTSYNEQFF
TGTGCCAGCCCCTCCGGGACAACGTCCTACAATGAGCAGTTCTTC
>TRBJ1-1|TRBV19|.
CASRSGSEAFF
TGTGCCAGTAGATCAGGGTCTGAAGCTTTCTTT
>TRBJ2-3|TRBV5-6|TRBD2
CASSILAGAGTDTQYF
TGTGCCAGCAGCATACTAGCGGGAGCCGGCACAGATACGCAGTATTTT
>TRBJ2-7|TRBV5-1|TRBD1
CASSPGTGSYEQYF
TGCGCCAGCAGCCCCGGGACAGGGTCATACGAGCAGTACTTC
>TRBJ2-7|TRBV28|TRBD1
CASGTGTGSYEQYF
TGTGCCAGCGGAACCGGGACAGGCTCCTACGAGCAGTACTTC
>TRBJ2-3|TRBV7-8|.
CASSSANTDTQYF
TGTGCCAGCAGCTCGGCCAACACAGATACGCAGTATTTT
>TRBJ2-4|TRBV4-3|.
CASSQDNEGPLLNF
TGCGCCAGCAGCCAAGATAATGAGGGCCCCCTCCTGAACTTC
>TRBJ1-1|TRBV4-1|.
CASSQEWPVNTEAFF
TGCGCCAGCAGCCAAGAATGGCCGGTGAACACTGAAGCTTTCTTT